These 10 T cell receptor beta chains share one sample of origin, sequenced in a study of T cells in Graves' hyperthyroidism and ophthalmopathy. Amplified regions were TCR beta CDR3 sequences from RNA transcripts. HTBI primers were employed in a first-round RT-PCR of the TCR CDR3. TCRdb recomputed calls from the multiplex PCR reads with MiXCR, one row per CDR3 protein. The profile shows fewer than 800,000 distinct CDR3 sequences, less than 20% of them singletons. The source material was blood. Receptors were obtained from a man younger than 35 with Graves' hyperthyroidism.

This clonotype was counted ten times or more. One end of the junction does not line up with germline, which may come from a read error. J is TRBJ2-7 and V is TRBV5-1; TRBD2 might be the D (6 bases). CDR1 is SGHRS, CDR2 YFSETQ, per germline. CDR3 length: 13 amino acids. The CDR3 loop reads CASSLSGAYEQYF. In DNA form, the CDR3 reads TGTGCCAGCAGTTTATCGGGGGCCTACGAGCAGTACTTC.

This clonotype was detected a few times. The V and J genes are TRBV2 and TRBJ1-3; TRBD1 might be the D (5 bases). The V end was cut by 5 bases, the J end by 2 bases, with 13 bases between. From germline, CDR1 is SNHLY and CDR2 FYNNEI. The CDR3 loop spans 15 amino acids. For the CDR3, the DNA is TGTGCCAGCAGTAGCCTCTTAGGGGCTGGAAACACCATATATTTT. Amino acid sequence: CASSSLLGAGNTIYF.

The chain joins TRBV6-2 or TRBV6-3 to TRBJ2-5; D tentatively fits TRBD1 or TRBD2 (6 bases each). Germline V CDR1 and CDR2: MNHEY, SVGEGT. Between the trimmed V and J ends, which lost 5 bases and 1 base, there was a span of 11 bases. The CDR3 runs to 14 residues. CDR3 region: CASSGGTRQETQYF. CDR3 bases: TGTGCCAGCAGTGGAGGGACACGCCAAGAGACCCAGTACTTC.

This clonotype was observed at least ten times. This chain uses TRBV18 with TRBJ2-1; perhaps TRBD2 as D (6 bases). The CDR3 is 18 amino acids. Germline assignment: CDR1 KGHSH and CDR2 LQKENI. V was trimmed by 2 bases and J by 9 bases, leaving 26 bases between them. DNA for the CDR3: TGTGCCAGCTCACCATTGGCCCCGACTAGGCATGTTCCGGGTGAGCAGTTCTTC. Residues: CASSPLAPTRHVPGEQFF.

Only a few counts were recorded for this clonotype. V is TRBV24-1 and J is TRBJ2-3; TRBD1 matches 9 bases. The V gene's germline CDR1 is KGHDR and CDR2 SFDVKD. This CDR3 contains 16 residues. Trimming took 4 bases from V and 0 from J; bases not matched to a gene: 4. CDR3 loop: CATSDWTGDSTDTQYF. DNA for the CDR3: TGTGCCACCAGTGACTGGACAGGGGATAGCACAGATACGCAGTATTTT.

This chain joins TRBV20-1 and TRBJ1-4; D not certain. Trimming took 4 bases from V and 4 from J, leaving 10 bases between them. The CDR3 length is 13 residues. Germline values: CDR1 DFQATT, CDR2 SNEGSKA (reference sequence). CDR3 bases: TGCAGTGCTAAGGGCCTGCTTAATGAAAAACTGTTTTTT. Its translation is CSAKGLLNEKLFF.

Many counts were recorded for this clonotype. This rearrangement joins TRBV20-1 to TRBJ2-1; TRBD1 is a possible D gene (5 bases). Per germline, CDR1 DFQATT and CDR2 SNEGSKA (reference sequence). CDR3 length: 18 amino acids. V was trimmed by 4 bases and J by 0 bases, leaving 22 bases between them. The CDR3 DNA is TGCAGTGCTAATCAACGACCAGGGCCTTCGAGCTCCTACAATGAGCAGTTCTTC. Its protein product is CSANQRPGPSSSYNEQFF.

Comments on this clonotype: The CDR3 does not close with the conserved phenylalanine or tryptophan, likely indicating a read error. CDR3 region: CASKAGGGNEQFS. The CDR3 DNA follows: TGTGCCAGCAAGGCGGGAGGAGGGAATGAGCAGTTCTCC. V usage is TRBV28 and J usage is TRBJ2-1; the match to TRBD2 covers 8 bases. V was pared by 7 bases and J by 7 bases, with 6 bases of the junction left unmatched. The germline V gene has CDR1 MDHEN and CDR2 SYDVKM. CDR3 length: 13 amino acids.

The V gene is TRBV2, the J gene TRBJ1-2; D unclear. Trimming removed 5 bases at V and 7 bases at J, with 14 bases between. Germline V gene lookup returns CDR1 SNHLY and CDR2 FYNNEI. The CDR3 spans 13 residues. CDR3 sequence (DNA): TGTGCCAGCAGTAAGGGAATCCTCCCTGGCTACACCTTC. This encodes CASSKGILPGYTF. The whole variable domain, remainder taken from reference TRBV2 and TRBJ1-2, is EPEVTQTPSHQVTQMGQEVILRCVPISNHLYFYWYRQILGQKVEFLVSFYNNEISEKSEIFDDQFSVERPDGSNFTLKIRSTKLEDSAMYFCASSKGILPGYTFGSGTRLTVV.

V gene TRBV6-1 combines with J gene TRBJ1-1, with D uncertain. Germline values: CDR1 MNHNS, CDR2 SASEGT. With 7 bases removed from V and 4 bases from J, the gap between germline ends came to 13 bases. The CDR3 totals 13 residues. The CDR3 sequence: CASTLHVGTEAFF. CDR3 sequence (DNA): TGTGCCAGCACCCTTCATGTTGGCACTGAAGCTTTCTTT.